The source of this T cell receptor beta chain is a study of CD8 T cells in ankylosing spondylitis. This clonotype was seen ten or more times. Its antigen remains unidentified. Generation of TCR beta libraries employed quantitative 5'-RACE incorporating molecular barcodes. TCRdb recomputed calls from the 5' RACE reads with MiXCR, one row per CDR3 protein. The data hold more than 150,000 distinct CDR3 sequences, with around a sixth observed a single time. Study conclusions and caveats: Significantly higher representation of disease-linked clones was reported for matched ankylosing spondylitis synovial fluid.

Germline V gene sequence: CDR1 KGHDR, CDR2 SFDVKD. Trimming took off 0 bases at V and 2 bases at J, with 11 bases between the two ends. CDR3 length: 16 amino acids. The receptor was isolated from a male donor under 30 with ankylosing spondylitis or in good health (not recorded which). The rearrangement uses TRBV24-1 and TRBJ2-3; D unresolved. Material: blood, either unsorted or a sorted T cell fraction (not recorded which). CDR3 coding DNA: TGTGCCACCAGTGATTTGCCAGGACGCATCACAGATACGCAGTATTTT. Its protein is CATSDLPGRITDTQYF.